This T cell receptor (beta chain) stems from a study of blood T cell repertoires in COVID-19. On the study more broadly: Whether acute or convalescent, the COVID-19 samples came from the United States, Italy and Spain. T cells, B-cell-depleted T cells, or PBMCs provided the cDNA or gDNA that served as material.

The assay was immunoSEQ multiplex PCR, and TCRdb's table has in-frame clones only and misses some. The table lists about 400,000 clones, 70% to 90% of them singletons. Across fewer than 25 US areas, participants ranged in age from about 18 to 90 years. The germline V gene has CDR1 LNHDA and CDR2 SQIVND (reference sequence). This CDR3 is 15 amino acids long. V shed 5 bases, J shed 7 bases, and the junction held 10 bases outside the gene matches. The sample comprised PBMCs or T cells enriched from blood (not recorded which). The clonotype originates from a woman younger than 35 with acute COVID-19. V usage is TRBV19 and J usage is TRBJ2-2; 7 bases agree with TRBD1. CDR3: CASSAGTAGGGELFF. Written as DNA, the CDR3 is TGTGCCAGTAGTGCCGGGACAGCAGGAGGCGGGGAGCTGTTTTTT.